This T cell receptor (beta chain) was recovered during a study of T-cell memory formation after mild COVID-19. Study in general: The TCR clusters were mostly specific to one donor.

Points on this clonotype: Its antigen is still unknown.

Regarding the study as a whole: SARS-CoV-2 specificity of second-wave clones peaking day 37 was unconfirmed. While clones contracting from day 15 to 85 were balanced between CD4 and CD8, later expanders leaned CD4+.

V trimming: 5 bases; J trimming: 2 bases; junction bases outside the gene matches: 5. This CDR3 has 15 amino acids. The germline V gene encodes CDR1 SGHRS and CDR2 YFSETQ. Employing constant-segment primers, 5'RACE generated TCR alpha and TCR beta cDNA libraries bearing sample barcodes and UMIs. Via MiXCR, TCRdb re-called the 5' RACE reads, giving one row per CDR3 protein. Of about 57,000 distinct CDR3 sequences listed, more than 9% are singletons. This TCR was recovered from a man aged 18 to 29 who had mild COVID-19 (a few samples of this study predate the infection). Cell type and time point are not known. This chain links TRBV5-1 with TRBJ2-3, with TRBD2 matching 10 bases. The sequenced material came from PBMCs or a T cell subset sorted from them (not recorded which). The CDR3 region has the DNA TGCGCCAGCAGGAAAGGACTAGCGGACACAGATACGCAGTATTTT. Residues: CASRKGLADTDTQYF.